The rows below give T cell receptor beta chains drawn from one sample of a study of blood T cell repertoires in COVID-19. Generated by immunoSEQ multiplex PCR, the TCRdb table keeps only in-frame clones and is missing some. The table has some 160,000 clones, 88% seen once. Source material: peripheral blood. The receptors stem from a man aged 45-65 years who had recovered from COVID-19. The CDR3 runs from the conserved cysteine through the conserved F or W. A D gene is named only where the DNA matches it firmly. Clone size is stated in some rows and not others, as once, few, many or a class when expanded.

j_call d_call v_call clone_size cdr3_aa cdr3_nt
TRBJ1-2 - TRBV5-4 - CASSDRSGGNYGYTF TGTGCCAGCAGCGATCGCAGCGGGGGAAACTATGGCTACACCTTC
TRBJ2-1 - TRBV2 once CASAGKKRDNEQFF TGTGCCAGCGCAGGAAAAAAGAGGGACAATGAGCAGTTCTTC
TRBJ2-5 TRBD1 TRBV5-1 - CASSLSTGKETQYF TGCGCCAGCAGCCTATCGACAGGGAAGGAGACCCAGTACTTC
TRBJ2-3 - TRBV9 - CASSVEPDTQYF TGTGCCAGCAGCGTAGAGCCAGATACGCAGTATTTT
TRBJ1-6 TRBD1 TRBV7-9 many CASSLTQGAPLHF TGTGCCAGCAGCCTCACGCAGGGGGCGCCCCTCCACTTT
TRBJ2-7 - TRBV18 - CASSPGLSYEQYF TGTGCCAGCTCACCAGGCCTCTCCTACGAGCAGTACTTC
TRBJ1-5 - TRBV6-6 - CASSTAGQPQHF TGTGCCAGCAGTACCGCAGGACAGCCCCAGCATTTT
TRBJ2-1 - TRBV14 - CASSRSSRNEQFF TGTGCCAGCAGCCGGTCGTCTCGGAATGAGCAGTTCTTC
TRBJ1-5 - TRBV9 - CASSVSGAGQPQHF TGTGCCAGCAGCGTTTCTGGAGCAGGGCAGCCCCAGCATTTT
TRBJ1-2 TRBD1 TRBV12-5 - CASGLGQGNGYTF TGTGCTAGTGGTTTGGGACAGGGGAATGGCTACACCTTC
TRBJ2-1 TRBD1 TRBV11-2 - CASSFDRDSYNEQFF TGTGCCAGCAGCTTCGACAGGGACTCCTACAATGAGCAGTTCTTC
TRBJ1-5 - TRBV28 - CASRPPGLDNQPQHF TGTGCCAGCAGACCACCGGGGTTGGACAATCAGCCCCAGCATTTT
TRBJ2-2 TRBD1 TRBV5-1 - CASSFLGTGAGSGELFF TGCGCCAGCAGCTTCCTCGGGACAGGGGCAGGAAGCGGGGAGCTGTTTTTT
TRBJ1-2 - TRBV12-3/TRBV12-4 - CASSLGGRDGYTF TGTGCCAGCAGTTTGGGGGGGAGGGATGGCTACACCTTC
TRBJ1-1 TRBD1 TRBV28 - CASSLLGGLEAFF TGTGCCAGCAGTTTGCTAGGGGGCCTTGAAGCTTTCTTT
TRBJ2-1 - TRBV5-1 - CASSTGLSNEQFF TGCGCCAGCAGTACGGGTTTAAGCAATGAGCAGTTCTTC
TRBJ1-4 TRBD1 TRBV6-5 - CASRTGGASEKLFF TGTGCCAGCAGAACAGGGGGCGCAAGTGAAAAACTGTTTTTT
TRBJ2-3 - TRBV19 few CASSITRADTQYF TGTGCCAGTAGTATCACCAGGGCTGATACGCAGTATTTT
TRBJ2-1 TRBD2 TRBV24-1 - CATSDPGLAAYNEQFF TGTGCCACCAGTGACCCTGGACTAGCGGCCTACAATGAGCAGTTCTTC
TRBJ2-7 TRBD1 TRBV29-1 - CSAGGRTGPYEQYF TGCAGCGCTGGGGGCAGGACAGGGCCTTACGAGCAGTACTTC
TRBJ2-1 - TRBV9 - CASSVAGVAAYNEQFF TGTGCCAGCAGCGTAGCTGGGGTAGCGGCTTACAATGAGCAGTTCTTC
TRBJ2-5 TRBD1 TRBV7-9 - CASSIGDRGYQETQYF TGTGCCAGCAGCATAGGGGACAGGGGGTACCAAGAGACCCAGTACTTC
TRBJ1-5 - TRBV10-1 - CASSDGVDQPQHF TGCGCCAGCAGTGACGGGGTGGATCAGCCCCAGCATTTT
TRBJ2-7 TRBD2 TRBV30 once CAWSGLDYEQYF TGTGCCTGGAGCGGACTAGACTACGAGCAGTACTTC
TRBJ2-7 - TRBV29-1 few CSVEDPERSSYEQYF TGCAGCGTTGAAGATCCCGAGAGGTCATCCTACGAGCAGTACTTC
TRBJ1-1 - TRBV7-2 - CASSSRRGSAFF TGTGCCAGCAGCTCCCGCCGGGGGTCAGCTTTCTTT
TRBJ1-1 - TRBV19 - CASTPQGRGTEAFF TGTGCCAGTACCCCGCAGGGGCGGGGGACTGAAGCTTTCTTT
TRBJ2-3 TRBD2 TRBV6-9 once CASSYLPLAGALDTQYF TGTGCCAGCAGTTACCTCCCGTTAGCGGGAGCTTTAGATACGCAGTATTTT
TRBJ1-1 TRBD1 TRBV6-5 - CASSPGQYMNTEAFF TGTGCCAGCAGTCCGGGACAGTACATGAACACTGAAGCTTTCTTT
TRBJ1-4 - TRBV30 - CAWSLRQRRDEKLFF TGTGCCTGGAGTTTGAGACAGAGAAGGGATGAAAAACTGTTTTTT
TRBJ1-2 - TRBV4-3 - CASSQDLVAELRGYTF TGCGCCAGCAGCCAAGATCTAGTAGCGGAACTGAGGGGCTACACCTTC
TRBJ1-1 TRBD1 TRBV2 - CASSEAGTAAEAFF TGTGCCAGCAGTGAAGCGGGGACAGCGGCTGAAGCTTTCTTT
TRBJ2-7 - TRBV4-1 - CASSQRSTAGMAYEQYF TGCGCCAGCAGCCAACGTTCTACGGCGGGTATGGCCTACGAGCAGTACTTC
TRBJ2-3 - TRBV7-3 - CASGGTSTDTQYF TGTGCCAGCGGCGGGACCTCCACAGATACGCAGTATTTT
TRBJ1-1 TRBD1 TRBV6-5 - CASYRDRGQHTEAFF TGTGCCAGTTATCGGGACAGGGGGCAACACACTGAAGCTTTCTTT
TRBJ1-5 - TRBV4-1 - CASSPNRGNQPQHF TGCGCCAGCAGCCCGAACAGGGGCAATCAGCCCCAGCATTTT
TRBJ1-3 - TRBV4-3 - CASSRTTGVGNTIYF TGCGCCAGCAGCCGAACGACAGGCGTGGGAAACACCATATATTTT
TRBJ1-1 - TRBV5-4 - CASSLKGRDTEAFF TGTGCCAGCAGCTTGAAAGGGAGAGACACTGAAGCTTTCTTT
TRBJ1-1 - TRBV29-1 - CTGHSNTEAFF TGCACCGGACACTCGAACACTGAAGCTTTCTTT
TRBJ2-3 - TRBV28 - CASSLAGTDTQYF TGTGCCAGCAGTTTAGCGGGCACAGATACGCAGTATTTT
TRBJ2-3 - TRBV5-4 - CASSLVGLSTDTQYF TGTGCCAGCAGCTTGGTGGGACTCAGCACAGATACGCAGTATTTT
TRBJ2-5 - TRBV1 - CTSSQDWRIQETQYF TGCACCAGCAGCCAAGATTGGAGGATCCAAGAGACCCAGTACTTC
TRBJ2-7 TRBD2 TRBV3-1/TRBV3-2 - CASSQRTSVKEQYF TGTGCCAGCAGCCAAAGGACTAGCGTAAAAGAGCAGTACTTC
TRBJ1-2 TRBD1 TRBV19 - CASSTGQGIYGYTF TGTGCCAGTAGTACGGGACAGGGGATATATGGCTACACCTTC
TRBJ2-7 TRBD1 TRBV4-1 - CASSQDLGTGFYEQYF TGCGCCAGCAGCCAAGATCTAGGGACAGGTTTCTACGAGCAGTACTTC
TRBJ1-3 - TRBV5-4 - CASSSQGNTIYF TGTGCCAGCAGCTCACAGGGCAACACCATATATTTT
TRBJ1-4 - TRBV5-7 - CASSSTLTNEKLFF TGTGCCAGCAGCTCGACTTTAACTAATGAAAAACTGTTTTTT